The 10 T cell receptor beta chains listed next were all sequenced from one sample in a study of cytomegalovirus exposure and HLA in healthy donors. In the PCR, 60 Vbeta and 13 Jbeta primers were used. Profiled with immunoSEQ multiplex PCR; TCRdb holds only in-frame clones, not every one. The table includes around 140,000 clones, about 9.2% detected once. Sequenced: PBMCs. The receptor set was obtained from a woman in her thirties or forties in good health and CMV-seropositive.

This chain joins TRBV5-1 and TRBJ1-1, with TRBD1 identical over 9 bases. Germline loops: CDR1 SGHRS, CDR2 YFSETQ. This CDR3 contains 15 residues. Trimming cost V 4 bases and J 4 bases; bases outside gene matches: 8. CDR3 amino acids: CASSTPSTGGTEAFF. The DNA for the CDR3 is TGCGCCAGCAGCACACCCTCGACAGGGGGCACTGAAGCTTTCTTT.

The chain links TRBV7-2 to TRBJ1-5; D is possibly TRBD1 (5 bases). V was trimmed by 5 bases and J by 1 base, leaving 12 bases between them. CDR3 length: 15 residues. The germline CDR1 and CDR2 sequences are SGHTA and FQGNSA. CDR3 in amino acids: CASSTQGLSNQPQHF. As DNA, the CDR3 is TGTGCCAGCAGCACCCAGGGCCTCAGCAATCAGCCCCAGCATTTT. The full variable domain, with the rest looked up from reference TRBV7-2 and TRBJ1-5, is GAGVSQSPSNKVTEKGKDVELRCDPISGHTALYWYRQSLGQGLEFLIYFQGNSAPDKSGLPSDRFSAERTGGSVSTLTIQRTQQEDSAVYLCASSTQGLSNQPQHFGDGTRLSIL.

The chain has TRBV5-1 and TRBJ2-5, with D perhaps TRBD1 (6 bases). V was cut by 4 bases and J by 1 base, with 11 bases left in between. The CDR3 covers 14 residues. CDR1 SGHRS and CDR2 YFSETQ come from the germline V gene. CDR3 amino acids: CASSKGQTQETQYF. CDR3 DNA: TGCGCCAGCAGCAAAGGACAGACCCAAGAGACCCAGTACTTC.

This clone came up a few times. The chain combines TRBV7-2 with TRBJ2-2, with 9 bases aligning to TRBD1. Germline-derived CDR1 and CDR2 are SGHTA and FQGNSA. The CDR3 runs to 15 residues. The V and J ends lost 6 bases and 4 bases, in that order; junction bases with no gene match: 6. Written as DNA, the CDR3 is TGTGCCAGCAGTTTACAGGGGGCGAGCACCGGGGAGCTGTTTTTT. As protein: CASSLQGASTGELFF.

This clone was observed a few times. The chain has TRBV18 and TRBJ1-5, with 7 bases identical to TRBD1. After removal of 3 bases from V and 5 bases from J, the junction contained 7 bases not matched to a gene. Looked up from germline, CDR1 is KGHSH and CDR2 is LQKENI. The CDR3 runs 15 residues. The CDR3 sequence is CASSPAGGWDQPQHF. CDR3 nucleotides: TGTGCCAGCTCACCCGCAGGGGGGTGGGATCAGCCCCAGCATTTT.

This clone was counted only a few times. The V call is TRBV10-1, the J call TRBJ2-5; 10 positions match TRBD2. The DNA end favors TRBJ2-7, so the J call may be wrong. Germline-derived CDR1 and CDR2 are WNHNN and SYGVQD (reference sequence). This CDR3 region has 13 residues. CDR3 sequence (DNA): TGCGCCACCTCCCTACTAGCGGGATACGAGCAGTACTTC. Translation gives CATSLLAGYEQYF.

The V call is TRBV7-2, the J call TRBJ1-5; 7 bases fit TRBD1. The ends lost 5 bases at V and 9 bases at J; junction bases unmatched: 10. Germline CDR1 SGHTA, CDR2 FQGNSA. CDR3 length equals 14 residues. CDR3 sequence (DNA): TGTGCCAGCAGCACCGAACAGGGGTATGGGCCCCAGCATTTT. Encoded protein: CASSTEQGYGPQHF.

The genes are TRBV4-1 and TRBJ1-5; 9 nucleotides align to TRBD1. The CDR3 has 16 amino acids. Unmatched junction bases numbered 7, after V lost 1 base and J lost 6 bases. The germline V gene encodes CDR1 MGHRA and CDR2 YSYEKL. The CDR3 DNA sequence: TGCGCCAGCAGCCAAGGTCCGGGACAGGGATTTCAGCCCCAGCATTTT. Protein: CASSQGPGQGFQPQHF.

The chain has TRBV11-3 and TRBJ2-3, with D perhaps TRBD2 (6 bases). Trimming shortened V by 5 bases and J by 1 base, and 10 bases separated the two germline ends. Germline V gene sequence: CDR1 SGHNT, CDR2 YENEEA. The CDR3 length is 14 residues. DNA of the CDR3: TGTGCCAGCAGCGGAGGGCGCCGCACAGATACGCAGTATTTT. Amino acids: CASSGGRRTDTQYF.

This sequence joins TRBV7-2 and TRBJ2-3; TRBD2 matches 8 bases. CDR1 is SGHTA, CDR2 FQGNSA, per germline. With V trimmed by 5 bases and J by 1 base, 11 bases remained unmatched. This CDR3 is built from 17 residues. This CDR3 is CASSPSKLRGGTDTQYF. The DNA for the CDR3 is TGTGCCAGCAGCCCGAGTAAACTGCGGGGGGGCACAGATACGCAGTATTTT.